This entry lists 17 T cell receptor beta chains sequenced from one sample in a study of post-analysis software for immune sequencing data. Regarding the study as a whole: A handful of TRBV segments were significantly more frequent in patients than in controls. TRBV5-6, TRBV5-1 and TRBV20-1 were among these segments.

These TCRs are of unknown antigen specificity. Unique molecular identifiers had been added to the TCR beta cDNA libraries. TCRdb ran MiXCR on the PCR reads and lists one entry per CDR3 protein. Of around 700,000 distinct CDR3 sequences listed, approximately 60% are singletons. The sequenced sample was blood. The receptors here all came from a girl aged 2-15 years with multiple sclerosis.

V is TRBV21-1 and J is TRBJ2-1; TRBD2 is the table's D call and was not checked against the DNA. TRBV21-1 is a recognized pseudogene. CDR3 length equals 14 residues. The CDR3 reads CASRMGVRGNEQFF. DNA for the CDR3: TGTGCCAGCAGGATGGGAGTTCGTGGCAATGAGCAGTTCTTC.

This clonotype was seen only a few times. This chain joins TRBV12-3 or TRBV12-4 and TRBJ2-7; a weak D match, TRBD2 (6 bases). V lost 5 bases and J 0 bases, leaving 14 bases between the germline ends. This CDR3 spans 15 amino acids. The CDR3 here is CASSLPRGSSYEQYF. The CDR3 DNA is TGTGCCAGCAGTCTACCACGGGGGAGCTCCTACGAGCAGTACTTC.

The chain joins TRBV5-1 to TRBJ2-7, with 9 bases lining up with TRBD2. Germline CDR1 is SGHRS and CDR2 is YFSETQ. The trim removed 4 bases at V and 5 bases at J, leaving 7 bases unmatched. This CDR3 has 14 residues. CDR3 in DNA: TGCGCCAGCAGCCTGCGGGGGGGTTCCCACGAGCAGTACTTC. This sequence encodes CASSLRGGSHEQYF.

The V call is TRBV7-2, the J call TRBJ2-5, with a possible D match to TRBD2 (6 bases). Germline V lookup: CDR1 SGHTA, CDR2 FQGNSA. The CDR3 covers 13 residues. Trimming removed 2 bases at V and 2 bases at J, with 6 bases between. The CDR3 region is CASSLLAQETQYF. For the CDR3, the DNA is TGTGCCAGCAGCTTACTAGCGCAAGAGACCCAGTACTTC.

The V gene is TRBV12-3 or TRBV12-4, the J gene TRBJ1-2; D gene uncertain. This CDR3 has 13 amino acids. V dropped 11 bases and J dropped 6 bases, with 19 bases sitting between them. CDR3 coding DNA: TGTGCCGGTCAGGCCATGAGCACCGATGGCTACACCTTC. As protein: CAGQAMSTDGYTF.

The CDR3 bases are TGCAGTGCCCTCAGGGGGAGGACTGAAAAACTGTTTTTT. Translation: CSALRGRTEKLFF. J is TRBJ1-4 and V is TRBV20-1, with 7 bases fitting TRBD1. CDR1 is DFQATT and CDR2 is SNEGSKA in the germline V gene (reference sequence). The V segment lost 6 bases and the J segment 7 bases; nucleotides outside the gene matches: 8. This CDR3 contains 13 residues.

The J gene is TRBJ2-5, the V gene TRBV29-1; D perhaps matches TRBD1 (6 bases). The CDR3 runs to 14 residues. Trimming pared 2 bases from V and 4 bases from J, leaving 14 bases between. Germline V gene lookup returns CDR1 SQVTM and CDR2 ANQGSEA. As DNA, the CDR3 is TGCAGCGTTGAAACCCCCAGGGGACGAGAGACCCAGTACTTC. This codes for CSVETPRGRETQYF.

This sequence joins TRBV11-2 and TRBJ2-3, with D perhaps assigned TRBD1 or TRBD2 (5 bases each). Trimming stripped 7 bases from V and 2 bases from J, with 19 bases between. Germline values: CDR1 SGHAT, CDR2 FQNNGV. CDR3 size: 16 residues. CDR3 bases: TGTGCCAGCACAGCTAGGGGCGGGCGATACACAGATACGCAGTATTTT. Its translation is CASTARGGRYTDTQYF.

The genes are TRBV6-1 and TRBJ2-5; D gene uncertain. This CDR3 comprises 13 residues. V lost 4 bases, J lost 0 bases, and 6 bases lay in between. Germline V gives CDR1 MNHNS, CDR2 SASEGT. CDR3 loop: CASSVTDQETQYF. As DNA, the CDR3 is TGTGCCAGCAGTGTGACGGACCAAGAGACCCAGTACTTC.

This sequence joins TRBV6-1 and TRBJ2-5; D is possibly TRBD1 (5 bases). The CDR3 totals 13 residues. The germline V and J ends were trimmed by 7 bases and 5 bases, with 14 bases remaining between them. Germline assignment: CDR1 MNHNS and CDR2 SASEGT. The CDR3 DNA sequence: TGTGCCAGCAAGTACAGCGCAGGGGAGACCCAGTACTTC. This translates into CASKYSAGETQYF.

A remark on this clonotype: The germline gene is not matched at one end of the junction; a read error may be the cause. The chain links TRBV5-1 to TRBJ2-4; 9 bases agree with TRBD1. The CDR3 has 17 amino acids. The germline V gene encodes CDR1 SGHRS and CDR2 YFSETQ. This CDR3 is CASSYALGTGTKNIQYF. The CDR3 DNA sequence: TGCGCCAGCAGCTACGCACTAGGGACAGGGACCAAGAACATTCAGTACTTC.

The V and J genes are TRBV19 and TRBJ1-4; 9 bases fit TRBD1. The length of the CDR3 is 13 residues. Losses at the gene ends were 8 bases for V and 7 bases for J; bases not matched to a gene: 5. The germline V gene has CDR1 LNHDA and CDR2 SQIVND (reference sequence). The CDR3 spells CASSGQGIEKLFF. CDR3 DNA: TGTGCCAGTTCCGGACAGGGGATTGAAAAACTGTTTTTT.

The V gene is TRBV7-3, the J gene TRBJ2-5; 10 positions match TRBD2. Germline-derived CDR1 and CDR2 are SGHTA and FQGTGA. The CDR3 consists of 14 residues. J was trimmed by 5 bases and V by 5 bases; bases with no gene match: 5. In DNA form, the CDR3 reads TGTGCCAGCAGCCCTAGCGGGAGCGGTGAGACCCAGTACTTC. Translation gives CASSPSGSGETQYF.

This clonotype was observed a few times. The CDR3 spells CASSMTGNPGANVLTF. Written as DNA, the CDR3 is TGTGCCAGCAGCATGACAGGGAACCCTGGGGCCAACGTCCTGACTTTC. The V gene is TRBV5-5, the J gene TRBJ2-6, with 7 bases fitting TRBD1. Germline CDR1 is SGHKS and CDR2 is YYEKEE (reference sequence). The junction had 6 bases not matched to a gene; V was cut back by 4 bases and J by 2 bases. There are 16 residues in the CDR3.

The chain has TRBV4-2 and TRBJ2-7; 8 positions agree with TRBD2. The closer fit of TRBJ2-5 to the DNA end suggests the J call may be wrong. Per the germline V gene, CDR1 is LGHNA and CDR2 is YNFKEQ. This CDR3 has 18 residues. The CDR3, as DNA: TGTGCCAGCAGCCAAGATCGGGGTTCCGGGGGGGGAAGTGGGACCCAGTACTTC. Protein: CASSQDRGSGGGSGTQYF.

The chain combines TRBV3-1 with TRBJ2-3; 8 nucleotides agree with TRBD2. The V segment lost 0 bases and the J segment 11 bases; nucleotides outside the gene matches: 10. CDR3 length equals 15 residues. Germline values: CDR1 LGHDT, CDR2 YNNKEL (reference sequence). The CDR3 protein is CASSQESGGLLKQYF. The CDR3 DNA sequence: TGTGCCAGCAGCCAAGAAAGCGGGGGCCTTCTTAAGCAGTATTTT.

The chain joins TRBV20-1 to TRBJ2-1; 7 nucleotides agree with TRBD2. Germline V gene sequence: CDR1 DFQATT, CDR2 SNEGSKA (reference sequence). After removal of 6 bases from V and 5 bases from J, the junction contained 13 bases not matched to a gene. The CDR3 extends over 15 amino acids. As DNA, the CDR3 is TGCAGTGCCCCGCGGGCGGGACTATCCCACAATGAGCAGTTCTTC. This encodes CSAPRAGLSHNEQFF.